The 16 T cell receptor beta chains listed next were all sequenced from one sample in a study of shared clonotypes between healthy human individuals. The data were produced by immunoSEQ multiplex PCR, yet TCRdb's version contains in-frame clones alone and is incomplete. The repertoire holds around 530,000 clones, with around three quarters as singletons. The sample taken for sequencing was PBMCs. All receptors derive from a woman aged 35 to 49 in good health. Some clones in this sample may be carry-over from other donors' samples.

Comment on this clone: The same CDR3 can be traced to other DNA sequences in this sample. Here the CDR3 reads CASSPGLAPTDTQYF. CDR3 nucleotide sequence: TGCGCCAGCAGCCCCGGACTAGCACCCACAGATACGCAGTATTTT. V is TRBV5-1 and J is TRBJ2-3; 8 bases align to TRBD2. Germline V gene lookup returns CDR1 SGHRS and CDR2 YFSETQ. The CDR3 is 15 amino acids. The V segment lost 4 bases and the J segment 2 bases; nucleotides outside the gene matches: 6.

The chain employs TRBV21-1 and TRBJ2-2; the table's D call, TRBD1, has no DNA check behind it. TRBV21-1 counts as a pseudogene. The CDR3 is 18 amino acids. The CDR3 is CASSPRARETPNTGELFF. The CDR3 coding sequence is TGTGCCAGCAGCCCCAGGGCGAGAGAAACTCCGAACACCGGGGAGCTGTTTTTT.

To note about this clone: This specimen includes other DNA sequences encoding the same CDR3. The chain links TRBV5-1 to TRBJ2-1, with TRBD2 identical over 12 bases. J gave up 4 bases and V 0 bases, and 2 bases lay outside the gene matches. The germline V gene encodes CDR1 SGHRS and CDR2 YFSETQ. The length of the CDR3 is 16 residues. CDR3 region: CASSLGTSGIYNEQFF. DNA of the CDR3: TGCGCCAGCAGCTTGGGGACTAGCGGGATTTACAATGAGCAGTTCTTC.

Details on this clone: A far larger clone differs by one base, so this is likely a read error. V usage is TRBV28 and J usage is TRBJ1-6; 7 bases align to TRBD1. The germline gives CDR1 MDHEN, CDR2 SYDVKM. The CDR3 has 15 residues. This CDR3 reads CASSPPGQRISPLRF. In DNA form, the CDR3 reads TGTGCCAGCAGCCCACCGGGACAGCGTATCTCACCCCTCCGCTTT.

This clone was detected only once. The gene calls are TRBV19 and TRBJ2-5, with 7 bases that match TRBD2. Germline V gene sequence: CDR1 LNHDA, CDR2 SQIVND (reference sequence). Unmatched junction bases numbered 6, after V lost 4 bases and J lost 1 base. This CDR3 region has 15 residues. Here the CDR3 reads CASSTPGLTQETQYF. The CDR3 bases are TGTGCCAGTAGTACGCCGGGACTAACCCAAGAGACCCAGTACTTC.

A word on this clone: Other DNA sequences in this sample translate to the same CDR3. This chain connects TRBV5-1 to TRBJ2-7, with 8 bases aligning to TRBD1. This CDR3 is 15 amino acids long. V was clipped by 0 bases and J by 6 bases; unmatched bases: 8. The germline gives CDR1 SGHRS, CDR2 YFSETQ. CDR3: CASSLEGTGSREQYF. The CDR3 coding sequence is TGCGCCAGCAGCTTGGAAGGGACAGGATCCCGCGAGCAGTACTTC.

Only a few counts were recorded for this clone. The V gene is TRBV5-1, the J gene TRBJ1-4, with 7 bases matching TRBD1. Germline V gene lookup returns CDR1 SGHRS and CDR2 YFSETQ. Trimming took 4 bases from V and 10 from J; bases not matched to a gene: 7. This CDR3 is built from 13 residues. The CDR3 loop is CASSVDREGKLFF. The CDR3 bases are TGCGCCAGCAGCGTTGACAGGGAGGGAAAACTGTTTTTT.

Note on this clone: Different DNA sequences within this sample yield the same CDR3. The chain carries TRBV19 and TRBJ1-5; D remains unclear. CDR3 length equals 15 residues. Germline CDR1 LNHDA, CDR2 SQIVND (reference sequence). V lost 8 bases and J 0 bases, leaving 14 bases between the germline ends. CDR3 residues: CASRRDVASNQPQHF. CDR3 nucleotides: TGTGCCAGTCGACGAGATGTAGCTAGCAATCAGCCCCAGCATTTT.

Worth noting for this clone: Just one base apart from a much larger clone, this may be a read error. The rearrangement joins TRBV6-5 to TRBJ1-1; D remains unclear. V lost 6 bases and J 4 bases, leaving 9 bases between the germline ends. This CDR3 comprises 12 residues. Germline V CDR1 and CDR2: MNHEY, SVGAGI. In nucleotides, the CDR3 is TGTGCCAGCAGCGTGAGGAGCACTGAAGCTTTCTTT. Translating gives CASSVRSTEAFF.

The chain is built from TRBV7-9 and TRBJ2-7, with TRBD1 as a possible D gene (6 bases). Per the germline V gene, CDR1 is SEHNR and CDR2 is FQNEAQ (reference sequence). The CDR3 covers 14 residues. Trimming removed 4 bases at V and 6 bases at J, with 16 bases between. CDR3 sequence: CASSSYRELGEQYF. The DNA of the CDR3 is TGTGCCAGCAGCTCATACAGGGAATTAGGCGAGCAGTACTTC.

This clone was counted at least ten times. The J gene is TRBJ2-2, the V gene TRBV19; 10 nucleotides match TRBD1. Germline CDR1 reads LNHDA; CDR2 reads SQIVND (reference sequence). V trimming: 6 bases; J trimming: 2 bases; junction bases outside the gene matches: 6. This CDR3 has 16 residues. For the CDR3, the DNA is TGTGCCAGTAGCACAGACAGGGGGCGAAACACCGGGGAGCTGTTTTTT. Protein sequence: CASSTDRGRNTGELFF.

The chain employs TRBV29-1 and TRBJ2-7; TRBD2 matches at 9 bases. The germline V gene encodes CDR1 SQVTM and CDR2 ANQGSEA. J was trimmed by 5 bases and V by 4 bases; bases with no gene match: 6. The CDR3 consists of 13 residues. The CDR3, as DNA: TGCAGCGTTGCGGCCCGACTAGCGGACGAGCAGTACTTC. Protein: CSVAARLADEQYF.

J is TRBJ1-1 and V is TRBV5-5, with no clear D. In germline, CDR1 is SGHKS, CDR2 YYEKEE (reference sequence). This CDR3 spans 16 amino acids. V dropped 0 bases and J dropped 2 bases, with 14 bases sitting between them. CDR3 sequence: CASSLALDKVNTEAFF. The CDR3 DNA reads TGTGCCAGCAGCTTGGCCTTGGATAAAGTAAACACTGAAGCTTTCTTT.

This rearrangement joins TRBV10-3 to TRBJ1-1; D possibly corresponds to TRBD1 (6 bases). Germline-derived CDR1 and CDR2 are ENHRY and SYGVKD. V lost 7 bases and J 5 bases, leaving 14 bases between the germline ends. The CDR3 loop spans 13 amino acids. The CDR3 DNA is TGTGCCATCAAGGAGGGGGGGTTGACTGAAGCTTTCTTT. Translation gives CAIKEGGLTEAFF.

The CDR3 loop reads CASSPSGGRDYGYTF. The CDR3 DNA follows: TGTGCCAGCTCACCGAGTGGGGGCAGGGACTATGGCTACACCTTC. The V call is TRBV18, the J call TRBJ1-2, with a tentative D call TRBD1 (6 bases). The CDR3 spans 15 residues. Trimming took 3 bases from V and 3 from J, leaving 14 bases between them. CDR1 is KGHSH and CDR2 is LQKENI in the germline V gene. The whole variable domain, filled in from reference TRBV18 and TRBJ1-2, reads NAGVMQNPRHLVRRRGQEARLRCSPMKGHSHVYWYRQLPEEGLKFMVYLQKENIIDESGMPKERFSAEFPKEGPSILRIQQVVRGDSAAYFCASSPSGGRDYGYTFGSGTRLTVV.

This clone was seen only once. A far larger clone is off by one base, so a read error is likely. The V and J genes are TRBV10-3 and TRBJ1-2; a possible D gene is TRBD1 (5 bases). This CDR3 contains 14 residues. The germline V and J ends were trimmed by 5 bases and 7 bases, with 17 bases remaining between them. Germline V gene data show CDR1 as ENHRY and CDR2 as SYGVKD. CDR3 sequence: CAISNARDGGGYTF. The CDR3 region has the DNA TGTGCCATCAGTAACGCTAGGGACGGTGGTGGCTACACCTTC.